This T cell receptor beta chain stems from a study of Ad26.COV2.S vaccination and SARS-CoV-2 variants. Study-level background: Each vaccinee took Ad26.COV2.S intramuscularly, once or twice 56 days apart.

In the case of this clone: Its antigen is not identified.

This CDR3 is 16 amino acids long. Germline assignment: CDR1 LGHDT and CDR2 YNNKEL (reference sequence). V was clipped by 4 bases and J by 0 bases, with 13 bases between them. The treatment is: 15 to 20 received Ad26.COV2.S at low or high dose, single or two shots; about 5 received placebo; per-sample allocation not given. Vaccine and placebo recipients were sampled on day 63 after the first injection. Study results and limitations: Analytic work on TCR breadth and depth might have understated the full extent of total T cell responses. Vaccinated and placebo-treated recipients had similar non-spike TCR breadth.

Sequenced by immunoSEQ multiplex PCR; TCRdb stores in-frame clones only, minus some. The sample contains more than 400,000 clones, less than 95% of which appear only once. This chain connects TRBV3-1 (or the pseudogene TRBV3-2) to TRBJ2-1; no firm D call. The sequence derives from a person between 18 and 59 years old who received the Ad26.COV2.S COVID-19 vaccine or a placebo. The sequenced sample was peripheral blood, obtained in a trial of Ad26.COV2.S vaccine versus placebo. The CDR3 sequence: CASSLRLAYSYNEQFF. Written as DNA, the CDR3 is TGTGCCAGCAGCCTCAGACTCGCCTACTCCTACAATGAGCAGTTCTTC.